This is a list of T cell receptor beta chains from one sample in a study of blood T cell repertoires in COVID-19. The table came from immunoSEQ multiplex PCR; TCRdb's copy has only in-frame clones and leaves some out. Here the sample spans 30,000 or so clones, 80% to 90% being singletons. Sequences were obtained from peripheral blood. Source of these receptors: a woman older than 75 with active or convalescent COVID-19. Both conserved end residues are part of each CDR3. The D gene is left open where the match is weak. Part of the rows lack a size; the others show once, few, many or a class for expanded clones.

>17|TRBV15|TRBD1|few|TRBJ1-2
TGTGCCACCAGCTTCGGGACAGGGGGAGGTTCTAACTATGGCTACACCTTC
CATSFGTGGGSNYGYTF
>14|TRBV5-1|TRBD1|.|TRBJ1-1
TGCGCCAGCAGCTCCGACAGGGAGAACACTGAAGCTTTCTTT
CASSSDRENTEAFF
>14|TRBV18|.|.|TRBJ2-7
TGTGCCAGCTCACCACCGGCAGGGGCTGGAGAGCAGTACTTC
CASSPPAGAGEQYF
>17|TRBV5-4|TRBD1|.|TRBJ1-4
TGTGCCAGCAGCTCCCTTGGACAGGGAGCGACTAATGAAAAACTGTTTTTT
CASSSLGQGATNEKLFF
>15|TRBV3-1/TRBV3-2|.|.|TRBJ2-1
TGTGCCAGCAGCCAAGCGGGGGGCAATCACAATGAGCAGTTCTTC
CASSQAGGNHNEQFF
>15|TRBV7-3|TRBD2|.|TRBJ2-3
TGTGCCAGCAGCCCCAAGCGGGGGGACACAGATACGCAGTATTTT
CASSPKRGDTDTQYF
>16|TRBV4-2|TRBD1|.|TRBJ2-1
TGTGCCAGCAGCCAAGGCGGGACAGGGAGTTATAATGAGCAGTTCTTC
CASSQGGTGSYNEQFF
>17|TRBV4-1|TRBD2|.|TRBJ2-7
TGCGCCAGCAGCCAAGAACACCGGCTAGCGGGTTCCTACGAGCAGTACTTC
CASSQEHRLAGSYEQYF
>14|TRBV2|.|.|TRBJ1-2
TGTGCCAGCAGTGAATGGGCAGCTCGCTATGGCTACACCTTC
CASSEWAARYGYTF
>17|TRBV9|TRBD1|few|TRBJ2-2
TGTGCCAGCAGCCCAAGCGGACAGGGGGCGACCACCGGGGAGCTGTTTTTT
CASSPSGQGATTGELFF
>16|TRBV18|.|.|TRBJ1-4
TGTGCCAGCTCACCACGGAGCGGAGCAACTAATGAAAAACTGTTTTTT
CASSPRSGATNEKLFF
>16|TRBV28|TRBD1|.|TRBJ1-6
TGTGCCAGCAGTTGGGACAGTAGCTCCTATAATTCACCCCTCCACTTT
CASSWDSSSYNSPLHF
>16|TRBV2|TRBD2|.|TRBJ2-4
TGTGCCAGCAGTGAAGGTCTAGCGGGAGGCAAAAACATTCAGTACTTC
CASSEGLAGGKNIQYF
>18|TRBV3-1/TRBV3-2|TRBD1|once|TRBJ2-5
TGTGCCAGCAGCCAAGACCCCATACAGGGGGCGGGAGCGGAGACCCAGTACTTC
CASSQDPIQGAGAETQYF
>15|TRBV6-5|TRBD1|.|TRBJ1-5
TGTGCCAGCACCCTAGGACAGGGGGGGAATCAGCCCCAGCATTTT
CASTLGQGGNQPQHF
>15|TRBV15|TRBD1|.|TRBJ1-5
TGTGCCACCAGCTCAGGGGGTACTAGCAATCAGCCCCAGCATTTT
CATSSGGTSNQPQHF
>11|TRBV2|.|.|TRBJ2-1
TGTGCCAGCAGTACCGGGACAACGCAGTTCTTC
CASSTGTTQFF
>14|TRBV28|TRBD2|.|TRBJ2-1
TGTGCCAGCAGTTTTAGCGGGGAGGTCAATGAGCAGTTCTTC
CASSFSGEVNEQFF
>15|TRBV6-5|TRBD1|.|TRBJ1-3
TGTGCCACCAAACAGGGGGCAGTTCGAGGAAACACCATATATTTT
CATKQGAVRGNTIYF
>16|TRBV2|TRBD2|.|TRBJ2-3
TGTGCCAGCAGTGAGGGGCGGGGGGGAACCACAGATACGCAGTATTTT
CASSEGRGGTTDTQYF
>18|TRBV6-1|TRBD2|.|TRBJ2-4
TGTGCCAGCAGTGAATTGGGCGGACTAGCGGGAGGTCTAAACATTCAGTACTTC
CASSELGGLAGGLNIQYF
>12|TRBV19|.|.|TRBJ1-1
TGTGCCAGCGGGCGGCCGGGATCTGAAGCTTTCTTT
CASGRPGSEAFF
>15|TRBV28|TRBD1|.|TRBJ1-1
TGTGCCAGCAGTTCCCCAGGGGGGATGAACACTGAAGCTTTCTTT
CASSSPGGMNTEAFF
>16|TRBV7-2|TRBD2|once|TRBJ2-1
TGTGCCAGCAGCCCCCGACTAGCGGGAGTTATGAATGAGCAGTTCTTC
CASSPRLAGVMNEQFF
>14|TRBV9|TRBD1|.|TRBJ1-1
TGTGCCAGCAGCGTCCAAACAGGGGGCACTGAAGCTTTCTTT
CASSVQTGGTEAFF
>15|TRBV6-5|TRBD2|.|TRBJ2-7
TGTGCCAGCAGTTCTGCGGGAGATATCTCCTACGAGCAGTACTTC
CASSSAGDISYEQYF
>15|TRBV4-1|TRBD1|.|TRBJ1-2
TGCGCCAGCAGCACCCGGGACAGGGCAAAGGATGGCTACACCTTC
CASSTRDRAKDGYTF
>13|TRBV6-5|TRBD1|.|TRBJ1-1
TGTGCCAGCAAATCGACAGGGGGCACTGAAGCTTTCTTT
CASKSTGGTEAFF
>19|TRBV5-1|TRBD2|.|TRBJ2-6
TGCGCCAGCAGCTTGAGCCCTCAGCGGGGGGCCTCTGGGGCCAACGTCCTGACTTTC
CASSLSPQRGASGANVLTF
>13|TRBV18|.|.|TRBJ1-2
TGTGCCAGCTCACCAGGGGGGAACTATGGCTACACCTTC
CASSPGGNYGYTF
>17|TRBV10-3|TRBD1|.|TRBJ1-1
TGTGCCATCAGTCCCGGACAGGGGAAACAGGGTTACACTGAAGCTTTCTTT
CAISPGQGKQGYTEAFF
>13|TRBV18|.|.|TRBJ2-7
TGTGCCAGCTCGATATGGCGGTCTGGCGAGCAGTACTTC
CASSIWRSGEQYF
>16|TRBV19|TRBD1|.|TRBJ2-7
TGTGCCAGTAGATCCTCCGGGGCAGGGGGCATGTACGAGCAGTACTTC
CASRSSGAGGMYEQYF
>15|TRBV4-1|.|.|TRBJ1-4
TGCGCCAGCAGCCAAGAAGACGGGGTTAATGAAAAACTGTTTTTT
CASSQEDGVNEKLFF
>13|TRBV24-1|.|.|TRBJ2-7
TGTGCCACCAGCCGGGACTCCCTTGACGAGCAGTACTTC
CATSRDSLDEQYF